The rows below give T cell receptor beta chains drawn from one sample of a study of shared clonotypes between healthy human individuals. TCRdb keeps only in-frame clones here, not all; method: immunoSEQ multiplex PCR. The table records about 450,000 clones, about four fifths of them present only once. Sequences were obtained from PBMCs. These receptors all come from a woman aged 40-49 years in good health. Some clones in this sample may be carry-over from other donors' samples. CDR3s include the opening cysteine and the closing phenylalanine or tryptophan. Each record gives: V gene, CDR3 protein.

v_call: TRBV7-3
cdr3_aa: CASSRSGSPTDTQYF

v_call: TRBV28
cdr3_aa: CASSLAPNSYNEQFF

v_call: TRBV9
cdr3_aa: CASRQTGNTGELFF

v_call: TRBV18
cdr3_aa: CASSPDRTNYEQYF

v_call: TRBV5-1
cdr3_aa: CASSLQAQETQYF

v_call: TRBV4-1
cdr3_aa: CASSQGSAWDQPQHF

v_call: TRBV9
cdr3_aa: CASSVGTGFGEQYF

v_call: TRBV28
cdr3_aa: CASSLRTNTEAFF

v_call: TRBV10-3
cdr3_aa: CAISGANGAGDTDTQYF

v_call: TRBV5-1
cdr3_aa: CASSLPWRNEQFF

v_call: TRBV19
cdr3_aa: CASSIVSPENSILGSYEQYF

v_call: TRBV4-1
cdr3_aa: CASSQHGTVNTGELFF

v_call: TRBV7-2
cdr3_aa: CASSLSETQYF

v_call: TRBV10-3
cdr3_aa: CAIRTGTGYNEQFF

v_call: TRBV5-1
cdr3_aa: CASSTGGIGRSSYEQYF

v_call: TRBV28
cdr3_aa: CASSSNSPLHF

v_call: TRBV2
cdr3_aa: CASRGLASYEQYF

v_call: TRBV11-2
cdr3_aa: CASSSHRGARVSSYNEQFF

v_call: TRBV6-1
cdr3_aa: CASSESGNQPQHF

v_call: TRBV5-4
cdr3_aa: CASSFNGGRTEAFF

v_call: TRBV4-2
cdr3_aa: CASSQDLASGSYEQYF

v_call: TRBV5-1
cdr3_aa: CASSPPDSVYGYTF

v_call: TRBV25-1
cdr3_aa: CASSDSRGGDTEAFF

v_call: TRBV4-3
cdr3_aa: CASSSQTSGSADTQYF

v_call: TRBV6-1
cdr3_aa: CASSDFGGMTEVAFF

v_call: TRBV7-8
cdr3_aa: CASTQGPANEKLFF

v_call: TRBV5-6
cdr3_aa: CASSVRLRSYEQYF

v_call: TRBV6-1
cdr3_aa: CASSALAGSYEQYF

v_call: TRBV10-2
cdr3_aa: CASRRGGGARNEQFF

v_call: TRBV11-2
cdr3_aa: CASSPQWGDNEKLFF